This T cell receptor (beta chain) came from a study of shared clonotypes between healthy human individuals. Study results and limitations: Only blood samples were collected, and tissue repertoires likely differ.

Template for every sorted-subset replicate PCR totaled approximately 0.2 ug DNA, roughly 30,000 T cell genomes. The table came from immunoSEQ multiplex PCR; TCRdb's copy has only in-frame clones and leaves some out. The sample contains about 380,000 clones, about 96% of which appear only once. V lost 2 bases and J lost 11, with 12 bases in between. Germline V gene sequence: CDR1 SGHRS, CDR2 YFSETQ. The CDR3 is 12 residues long. A remark on this clone: The antigen is unknown.

The sample consisted of memory CD8+ T cells sorted from blood. Regarding subset: CD45RO+ cells pooled with CCR7-negative TemRA cells. The genes are TRBV5-1 and TRBJ2-3; TRBD2 is a possible D gene (5 bases). The clonotype was recovered from a man in his thirties or forties in good health. CDR3 bases: TGCGCCAGCAGCTTAACTAGTCCCATGCAGTATTTT. Amino acid sequence: CASSLTSPMQYF.